This record looks at one TCR beta chain sequence and its context. What it recognizes is unknown. This CDR3 contains 16 residues. CDR1 and CDR2 from the germline V gene are PRHDT and FYEKMQ (reference sequence). J gave up 0 bases and V 5 bases, and 4 bases lay outside the gene matches. Clones were sequenced by immunoSEQ multiplex PCR, and TCRdb holds only the in-frame ones, with some missing. Here the sample spans 60,000 or so clones, 89% being singletons. The entry originates in a study of OX40 agonist ivuxolimab in advanced cancers. The study, taken as a whole, reports: The antigen specificity of the peripheral T cells (those that were expanded) was not determined. At doses 0.1 to 3.0 mg/kg, CD4+ and CD8+ clones expanded. The average count of expanded clones was higher among CD8+ T cells than among CD4+. Some patients without response likewise showed low normalized clonal expansion.

Specimen: CD4+ or CD8+ T cells sorted from blood, collected in a trial of the OX40 agonist ivuxolimab. This TCR came from an adult with an advanced solid tumor such as melanoma, head and neck, liver or kidney cancer. V is TRBV13 and J is TRBJ2-2; 9 nucleotides agree with TRBD1. As DNA, the CDR3 is TGTGCCAGCAGCGGCGACAGGGGGTCGAACACCGGGGAGCTGTTTTTT. Protein product: CASSGDRGSNTGELFF.